This T cell receptor (beta chain) was recorded in a study of identical twins. Regarding the study as a whole: Sequences that were beta out-of-frame showed weaker excess twin sharing. There was more out-of-frame TCR alpha sharing in monozygotic twins than models estimated. Out-of-frame alpha sequences shared by twins showed excess low generation probability.

This CDR3 has 15 amino acids. Looked up from germline, CDR1 is MDHEN and CDR2 is SYDVKM. V dropped 7 bases and J dropped 0 bases, with 13 bases sitting between them. A word on this clonotype: The antigen is not known.

One entry per CDR3 protein results from TCRdb running MiXCR on the 5' RACE reads. This table holds approximately 620,000 distinct CDR3 sequences, 8.6% found once. This sample also belongs to another study, concerning yellow fever vaccine responses in identical twins.

The chain combines TRBV28 with TRBJ2-4; tentatively, D is TRBD1 (7 bases). Sequencing input: PBMCs. The receptor's source is a woman between 18 and 30 years old in good health. Written as DNA, the CDR3 is TGTGCCAGCACAGGGGGGTCACTAGCCAAAAACATTCAGTACTTC. Translated: CASTGGSLAKNIQYF.